The source of this T cell receptor (beta chain) is a study of Ad26.COV2.S vaccination and SARS-CoV-2 variants. Study background: Into the muscle, Ad26.COV2.S was dosed once or twice, 56 days apart.

Germline V gene sequence: CDR1 LNHDA, CDR2 SQIVND (reference sequence). The CDR3 covers 16 residues. V lost 1 base, J lost 0 bases, and 12 bases lay in between. Notes on this clone: No antigen is known for it.

This sample's treatment: about 20 received Ad26.COV2.S at low or high dose, single or two shots; roughly 5 received placebo; per-sample allocation not given. Sampling occurred on day 63 after the first vaccine or placebo injection. Within Boston, the person who donated was an adult of 18-55 years. Sequencing used immunoSEQ multiplex PCR; TCRdb keeps in-frame clones, though not all of them. The table has over 450,000 clones, 89% seen once. Overall study results and limits: Substantial response breadth was reportedly seen for spike-specific CD8+ and CD4+ T cells after vaccination.

The TCR comes from a person aged 18-65 years who received the Ad26.COV2.S COVID-19 vaccine or a placebo. The sample was peripheral blood, taken in a trial of Ad26.COV2.S vaccine versus placebo. The genes are TRBV19 and TRBJ1-1, with no clear D. CDR3 DNA sequence: TGTGCCAGTAGTATAGGCGGGAGGGTCATGAACACTGAAGCTTTCTTT. It codes for CASSIGGRVMNTEAFF.